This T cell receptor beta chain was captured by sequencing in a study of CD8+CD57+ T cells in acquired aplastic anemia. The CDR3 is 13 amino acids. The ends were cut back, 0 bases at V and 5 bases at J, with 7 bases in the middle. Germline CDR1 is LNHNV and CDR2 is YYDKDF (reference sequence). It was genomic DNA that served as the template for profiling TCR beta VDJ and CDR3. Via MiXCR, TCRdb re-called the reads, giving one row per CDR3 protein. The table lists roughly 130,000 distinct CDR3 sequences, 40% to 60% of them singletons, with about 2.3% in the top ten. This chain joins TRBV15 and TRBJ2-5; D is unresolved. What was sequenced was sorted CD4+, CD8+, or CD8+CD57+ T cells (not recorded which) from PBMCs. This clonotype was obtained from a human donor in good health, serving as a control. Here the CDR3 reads CATSRDRRETQYF. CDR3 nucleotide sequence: TGTGCCACCAGCAGAGATCGACGTGAGACCCAGTACTTC.